This entry lists 30 T cell receptor beta chains sequenced from one sample in a study of control samples from healthy donors and cancer patients. TCRdb keeps only in-frame clones here, not all; method: immunoSEQ multiplex PCR. This table holds approximately 100,000 clones, around 89% found once. Sequenced material: blood. Receptor source: a woman in her forties or fifties in good health.

The chain employs TRBV30 and TRBJ1-2, with 9 nucleotides matching TRBD1. This CDR3 is built from 16 residues. Germline-derived CDR1 and CDR2 are GTSNPN and SVGIG (reference sequence). Trimming removed 0 bases from V and 7 bases from J; junction bases left unmatched: 12. The CDR3 coding sequence is TGTGCCTGGAGTGTACTAGGGGACAGGGTTACTAGTGGCTACACCTTC. Translation gives CAWSVLGDRVTSGYTF.

The chain uses TRBV7-3 and TRBJ2-3, with 8 positions matching TRBD2. The V and J ends lost 5 bases and 4 bases, in that order; junction bases with no gene match: 8. This CDR3 is 15 amino acids long. Germline V lookup: CDR1 SGHTA, CDR2 FQGTGA. The CDR3 bases are TGTGCCAGCAGCCCCGGGGGGGTCAAGGCAGATACGCAGTATTTT. Translated, it gives CASSPGGVKADTQYF.

J is TRBJ2-3 and V is TRBV7-2; D not certain. Germline assignment: CDR1 SGHTA and CDR2 FQGNSA. The CDR3 is 11 amino acids. The V and J ends lost 1 base and 5 bases respectively, with 1 base between them. The CDR3: CASSLEDTQYF. CDR3 DNA: TGTGCCAGCAGCTTAGAAGATACGCAGTATTTT.

V is TRBV7-3 and J is TRBJ2-2; D remains ambiguous. The CDR3 extends over 15 amino acids. Germline V gene lookup returns CDR1 SGHTA and CDR2 FQGTGA. V was clipped by 4 bases and J by 0 bases, with 9 bases between them. CDR3 residues: CASSSGRSNTGELFF. For the CDR3, the DNA is TGTGCCAGCAGCTCCGGCAGATCGAACACCGGGGAGCTGTTTTTT.

The chain is built from TRBV30 and TRBJ2-3; D is unclear. Looked up from germline, CDR1 is GTSNPN and CDR2 is SVGIG (reference sequence). CDR3 length: 12 residues. Trimming stripped 0 bases from V and 8 bases from J, with 9 bases between. CDR3 bases: TGTGCCTGGAGTGTACGTTCGCCTACGCAGTATTTT. The encoded protein is CAWSVRSPTQYF. Based on the CDR3 plus reference TRBV30 and TRBJ2-3, the full variable domain is SQTIHQWPATLVQPVGSPLSLECTVEGTSNPNLYWYRQAAGRGLQLLFYSVGIGQISSEVPQNLSASRPQDRQFILSSKKLLLSDSGFYLCAWSVRSPTQYFGPGTRLTVL.

This chain joins TRBV7-6 and TRBJ2-3, with 11 nucleotides matching TRBD2. Per germline, CDR1 SGHVS and CDR2 FNYEAQ. Trimming cost V 5 bases and J 0 bases; bases outside gene matches: 13. There are 19 residues in the CDR3. CDR3 sequence reads: CASSAIASGGYSSTDTQYF. CDR3 DNA: TGTGCCAGCAGCGCAATCGCTAGCGGGGGGTATTCTAGCACAGATACGCAGTATTTT.

The genes are TRBV18 and TRBJ2-1; TRBD1 aligns across 8 bases. After removal of 3 bases from V and 2 bases from J, the junction contained 3 bases not matched to a gene. CDR3 length: 15 amino acids. Per germline, CDR1 KGHSH and CDR2 LQKENI. In DNA form, the CDR3 reads TGTGCCAGCTCACCCTCACAGGGGGCCTACAATGAGCAGTTCTTC. This sequence encodes CASSPSQGAYNEQFF.

There are many counts of this clone. CDR3 in DNA: TGTGCCAGCAGTTCACAGGGGTCTAACTCCTACGAGCAGTACGTC. It specifies CASSSQGSNSYEQYV. The chain carries TRBV28 and TRBJ2-7, with 7 bases fitting TRBD1. Trimming took 4 bases from V and 0 from J; bases not matched to a gene: 6. CDR3 length: 15 amino acids. The V gene's germline CDR1 is MDHEN and CDR2 SYDVKM.

V is TRBV4-3 and J is TRBJ1-2; D perhaps matches TRBD1 (5 bases). V gave up 0 bases and J gave up 5 bases, with 16 bases separating them. This CDR3 region has 16 residues. CDR1 and CDR2 from the germline V gene are LGHNA and YSLEER. CDR3 coding DNA: TGCGCCAGCAGCCAAGAGGGGGGGGGTTTACGGTATGGCTACACCTTC. Translated: CASSQEGGGLRYGYTF.

This clone appeared once. V and J are TRBV14 and TRBJ2-7; D might be TRBD2 (6 bases). The CDR3 loop spans 15 amino acids. Germline V gene sequence: CDR1 SGHDN, CDR2 FVKESK. V was cut by 4 bases and J by 0 bases, with 13 bases left in between. CDR3 nucleotides: TGTGCCAGCAGCCCGGGACTTCTTAACTCCTACGAGCAGTACTTC. Amino acid sequence: CASSPGLLNSYEQYF.

This clone came up once. V gene TRBV7-9 combines with J gene TRBJ2-4, with D possibly called TRBD1 or TRBD2 (5 bases each). V was clipped by 3 bases and J by 2 bases, with 14 bases between them. Germline lookup yields CDR1 SEHNR and CDR2 FQNEAQ (reference sequence). This CDR3 is built from 16 residues. In DNA, the CDR3 is TGTGCCAGCAGCTTTGCCGGGGCCAACCCCAAAAACATTCAGTACTTC. Translating gives CASSFAGANPKNIQYF.

The chain recombines TRBV7-9 with TRBJ1-2; unclear D gene. Germline CDR1 SEHNR, CDR2 FQNEAQ (reference sequence). CDR3 length: 13 residues. V lost 1 base, J lost 8 bases, and 11 bases lay in between. This CDR3 reads CASSLDPTRGYTF. In DNA form, the CDR3 reads TGTGCCAGCAGCTTAGACCCTACCCGCGGCTACACCTTC.

The chain combines TRBV5-1 with TRBJ2-5, with 7 bases matching TRBD2. V lost 4 bases, J lost 5 bases, and 11 bases stayed unmatched. Germline CDR1 SGHRS, CDR2 YFSETQ. This CDR3 is built from 15 residues. DNA of the CDR3: TGCGCCAGCAGCCTCCCTCAGACTAGCTGGGAGACCCAGTACTTC. This sequence encodes CASSLPQTSWETQYF.

The chain recombines TRBV6-5 with TRBJ2-1, with D uncertain. The CDR3 length is 14 residues. CDR1 is MNHEY, CDR2 SVGAGI, per germline. V lost 7 bases to trimming and J lost 6 bases, with 16 bases between them. CDR3 amino acids: CASTSSLIFNEQFF. In DNA, the CDR3 is TGTGCCAGCACGTCCTCCCTAATTTTCAATGAGCAGTTCTTC.

The chain employs TRBV14 and TRBJ1-2; TRBD1 agrees at 7 bases. The ends lost 4 bases at V and 3 bases at J; junction bases unmatched: 5. The CDR3 extends over 14 amino acids. Germline CDR1 is SGHDN and CDR2 is FVKESK. CDR3: CASSPWTGHYGYTF. The CDR3 DNA follows: TGTGCCAGCAGCCCCTGGACAGGCCACTATGGCTACACCTTC.

The V call is TRBV2, the J call TRBJ1-5; 9 bases are shared with TRBD1. With 6 bases clipped from V and 3 bases from J, the junction kept 3 bases outside the gene matches. The germline gives CDR1 SNHLY, CDR2 FYNNEI. The CDR3 totals 14 residues. CDR3 DNA: TGTGCCAGCAGCCGGACAGGGGCCAATCAGCCCCAGCATTTT. The encoded protein is CASSRTGANQPQHF.

V gene TRBV27 combines with J gene TRBJ1-4; maybe TRBD1 (5 bases). The V gene lost 6 bases and the J gene lost 7 bases, with 18 bases spanning the gap. Per germline, CDR1 MNHEY and CDR2 SMNVEV (reference sequence). The CDR3 runs to 15 residues. CDR3 sequence reads: CASSPYRQEGEKLFF. Written as DNA, the CDR3 is TGTGCCAGCAGCCCATACAGGCAGGAGGGTGAAAAACTGTTTTTT.

The chain carries TRBV6-2 or TRBV6-3 and TRBJ1-2, with TRBD1 matching 7 bases. The ends lost 6 bases at V and 5 bases at J; junction bases unmatched: 12. CDR3 size: 15 residues. Germline V gene sequence: CDR1 MNHEY, CDR2 SVGEGT. As DNA, the CDR3 is TGTGCCAGCAGCCATTTAACCGGGACAGTTTATGGCTACACCTTC. Its translation: CASSHLTGTVYGYTF.

The chain combines TRBV21-1 with TRBJ2-5. TRBV21-1 is tagged as a pseudogene. The CDR3 extends over 14 amino acids. DNA of the CDR3: TGTGCCAGCAGCCCCGGGCGAAGGGATCAGACCCAGTACTTC. Translating gives CASSPGRRDQTQYF.

The chain couples TRBV3-1 (or the pseudogene TRBV3-2) to TRBJ2-1; TRBD2 aligns across 13 bases. The CDR3 consists of 16 residues. J lost 4 bases, V lost 4 bases, and 4 bases had no gene match. Germline CDR1 LGHDT, CDR2 YNNKEL (reference sequence). The CDR3 DNA reads as TGTGCCAGCAGCCCCTGGACTAGCGGGGGATACAATGAGCAGTTCTTC. Amino acid sequence: CASSPWTSGGYNEQFF.

The chain recombines TRBV27 with TRBJ1-6; D is ambiguous. The CDR3 is 13 amino acids. Trimming left V 7 bases short and J 10 bases short, with 14 bases between. From germline, CDR1 is MNHEY and CDR2 SMNVEV (reference sequence). The CDR3 reads CASTLTGGSPLHF. The CDR3, as DNA: TGTGCCAGCACCCTCACGGGAGGCTCACCCCTCCACTTT.

The sample holds one count of this clone. The chain uses TRBV9 and TRBJ1-3, with TRBD1 matching 7 bases. The CDR3 is made up of 15 amino acids. V lost 3 bases, J lost 1 base, and 4 bases stayed unmatched. CDR1 and CDR2 (germline): SGDLS, YYNGEE. CDR3 sequence (DNA): TGTGCCAGCAGCGGAGGACAGGTTTCTGGAAACACCATATATTTT. Residues: CASSGGQVSGNTIYF.

This chain links TRBV3-1 (or the pseudogene TRBV3-2) with TRBJ2-5; D is tentatively TRBD1 or TRBD2 (5 bases each). Trimming left V 2 bases short and J 0 bases short, with 10 bases between. Germline loops: CDR1 LGHDT, CDR2 YNNKEL (reference sequence). CDR3 length equals 15 residues. In DNA, the CDR3 is TGTGCCAGCAGCCAACGAGGGACGGACCAAGAGACCCAGTACTTC. Translated, it gives CASSQRGTDQETQYF.

This sequence joins TRBV7-9 and TRBJ1-1, with D tentatively TRBD1 (6 bases). The CDR3 has 15 amino acids. The germline gives CDR1 SEHNR, CDR2 FQNEAQ (reference sequence). Trimming took off 4 bases at V and 1 base at J, with 13 bases between the two ends. In DNA form, the CDR3 reads TGTGCCAGCAGCTGGGGGGCATTGGGGAACACTGAAGCTTTCTTT. Its translation: CASSWGALGNTEAFF.

The chain recombines TRBV13 with TRBJ2-5, with 8 bases matching TRBD2. V shed 5 bases, J shed 3 bases, and the junction held 8 bases outside the gene matches. The CDR3 totals 15 residues. Germline assignment: CDR1 PRHDT and CDR2 FYEKMQ (reference sequence). DNA for the CDR3: TGTGCCAGCAGCCTAGATGGAGCGGGGGAAGAGACCCAGTACTTC. Its translation is CASSLDGAGEETQYF.

This chain links TRBV21-1 with TRBJ2-7; the table's D call, TRBD2, has no DNA check behind it. TRBV21-1 is tagged as a pseudogene. The length of the CDR3 is 17 residues. CDR3 residues: CASSKDEGAGSSYEQYV. Here the CDR3 DNA reads TGTGCCAGCAGCAAAGACGAGGGAGCGGGAAGCTCCTACGAGCAGTACGTC.

This clone was seen once. The chain combines TRBV2 with TRBJ1-1, with 8 positions matching TRBD1. Trimming cost V 6 bases and J 1 base; bases outside gene matches: 4. The germline V gene has CDR1 SNHLY and CDR2 FYNNEI. The CDR3 is 14 amino acids. The CDR3 region has the DNA TGTGCCAGCAGCGTACAGGGGGAGAACACTGAAGCTTTCTTT. It encodes CASSVQGENTEAFF.

This rearrangement joins TRBV5-1 to TRBJ1-1; tentative D call: TRBD1 (5 bases). The CDR3 spans 14 residues. V gave up 3 bases and J gave up 4 bases, with 13 bases separating them. CDR1 and CDR2 (germline): SGHRS, YFSETQ. The CDR3 here is CASSSLGRGTEAFF. The CDR3 DNA reads as TGCGCCAGCAGCTCCCTAGGGAGGGGCACTGAAGCTTTCTTT.

This chain connects TRBV19 to TRBJ2-5, with 7 bases lining up with TRBD1. Germline lookup yields CDR1 LNHDA and CDR2 SQIVND (reference sequence). The CDR3 extends over 15 amino acids. J gave up 4 bases and V 5 bases, and 10 bases lay outside the gene matches. The CDR3 loop is CASSFAGGFGETQYF. CDR3 in DNA: TGTGCCAGTAGTTTCGCAGGGGGTTTCGGAGAGACCCAGTACTTC.

The genes are TRBV5-1 and TRBJ1-2; the D is unclear. V shed 0 bases and J shed 0 bases, with 9 bases lying between them. The CDR3 runs 15 residues. Germline loops: CDR1 SGHRS, CDR2 YFSETQ. CDR3 loop: CASSLAAGTNYGYTF. The CDR3 coding sequence is TGCGCCAGCAGCTTGGCCGCGGGGACTAACTATGGCTACACCTTC.